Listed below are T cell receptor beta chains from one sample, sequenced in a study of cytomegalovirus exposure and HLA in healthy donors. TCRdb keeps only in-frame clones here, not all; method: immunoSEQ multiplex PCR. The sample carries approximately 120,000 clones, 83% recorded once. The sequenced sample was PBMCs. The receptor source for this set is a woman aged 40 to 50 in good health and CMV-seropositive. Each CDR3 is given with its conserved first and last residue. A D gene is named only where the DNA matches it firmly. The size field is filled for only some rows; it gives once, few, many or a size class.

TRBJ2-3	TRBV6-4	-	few	CASSDSLGSTDTQYF	TGTGCCAGCAGTGACTCACTAGGGAGCACAGATACGCAGTATTTT
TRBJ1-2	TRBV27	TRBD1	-	CASSFEGTGGFYGYTF	TGTGCCAGCAGTTTCGAGGGGACAGGGGGCTTCTATGGCTACACCTTC
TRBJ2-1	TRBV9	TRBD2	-	CASSVERGARRNEQFF	TGTGCCAGCAGCGTAGAGCGGGGGGCGCGACGGAATGAGCAGTTCTTC
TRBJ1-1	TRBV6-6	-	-	CASSYQDTEAFF	TGTGCCAGCAGTTACCAGGACACTGAAGCTTTCTTT
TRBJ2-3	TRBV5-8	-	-	CASSFGQNTDTQYF	TGTGCCAGCAGCTTTGGACAGAACACAGATACGCAGTATTTT
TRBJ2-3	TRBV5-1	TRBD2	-	CASSLDGRTTDTQYF	TGCGCCAGCAGCTTGGACGGGAGGACCACAGATACGCAGTATTTT
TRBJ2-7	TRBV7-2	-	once	CASSNSALTYEQYF	TGTGCCAGCAGCAATAGCGCGCTAACCTACGAGCAGTACTTC
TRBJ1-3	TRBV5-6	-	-	CASSWTAGNTIYF	TGTGCCAGCAGCTGGACAGCTGGAAACACCATATATTTT
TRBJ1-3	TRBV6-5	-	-	CASSYGGSSGNTIYF	TGTGCCAGCAGTTACGGAGGTTCGTCAGGAAACACCATATATTTT
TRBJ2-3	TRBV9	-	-	CASSLEGLRTDTQYF	TGTGCCAGCAGCTTGGAGGGTCTCCGCACAGATACGCAGTATTTT
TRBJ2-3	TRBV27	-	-	CASSPGTDTQYF	TGTGCCAGCAGCCCTGGCACAGATACGCAGTATTTT
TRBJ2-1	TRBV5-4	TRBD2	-	CASSPGLAGANEQFF	TGTGCCAGCAGCCCGGGACTAGCGGGAGCGAATGAGCAGTTCTTC
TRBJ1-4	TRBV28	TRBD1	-	CASSSGFDREFPYEKLFF	TGTGCCAGCAGTTCGGGATTCGACAGGGAGTTTCCCTATGAAAAACTGTTTTTT
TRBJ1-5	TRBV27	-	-	CASKIRGGNQPQHF	TGTGCCAGCAAAATTCGGGGGGGCAATCAGCCCCAGCATTTT
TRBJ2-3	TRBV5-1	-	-	CASSPGSKSTDTQYF	TGCGCCAGCAGCCCGGGTTCCAAAAGCACAGATACGCAGTATTTT
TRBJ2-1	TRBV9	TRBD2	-	CASSTGGLGNEQFF	TGTGCCAGCAGCACGGGGGGTCTCGGGAATGAGCAGTTCTTC
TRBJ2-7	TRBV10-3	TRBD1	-	CAISELDRGAYEQYF	TGTGCCATCAGTGAGCTGGACAGGGGGGCCTACGAGCAGTACTTC
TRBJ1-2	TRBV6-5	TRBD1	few	CASSYGTGGSNYGYTF	TGTGCCAGCAGTTACGGGACAGGGGGCTCTAACTATGGCTACACCTTC
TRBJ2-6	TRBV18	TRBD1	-	CVTGAGANVLTF	TGTGTCACAGGGGCTGGGGCCAACGTCCTGACTTTC
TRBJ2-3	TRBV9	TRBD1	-	CASSVMDSGQWQYF	TGTGCCAGCAGCGTAATGGACTCGGGACAGTGGCAGTATTTT
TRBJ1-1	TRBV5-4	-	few	CASSYDRNTEAFF	TGTGCCAGCAGCTACGACAGGAACACTGAAGCTTTCTTT
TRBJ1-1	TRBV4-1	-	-	CASSQSLGQSFEAFF	TGCGCCAGCAGCCAATCTCTCGGACAGTCTTTCGAGGCTTTCTTT
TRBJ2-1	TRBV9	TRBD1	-	CASSVRGGQGFGVEPQQFF	TGTGCCAGCAGCGTGAGGGGGGGACAGGGTTTTGGTGTGGAGCCTCAGCAGTTCTTC
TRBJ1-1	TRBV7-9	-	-	CASSLGQNTEAFF	TGTGCCAGCAGCTTAGGGCAGAACACTGAAGCTTTCTTT
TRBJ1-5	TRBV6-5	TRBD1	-	CASSSSTTGNQPQHF	TGTGCCAGCAGTTCCTCTACGACAGGGAATCAGCCCCAGCATTTT
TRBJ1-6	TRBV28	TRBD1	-	CASSFGQGGSPLHF	TGTGCCAGCAGTTTTGGACAGGGAGGATCACCCCTCCACTTT
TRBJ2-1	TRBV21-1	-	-	CASSKPIAGGHSYNEQFF	TGTGCCAGCAGCAAACCAATAGCGGGAGGGCACTCCTACAATGAGCAGTTCTTC
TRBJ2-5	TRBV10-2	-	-	CASSPRESPPETQYF	TGCGCCAGCAGTCCTCGGGAGAGCCCCCCAGAGACCCAGTACTTC
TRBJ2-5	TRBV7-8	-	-	CASSLRSQGQTQYF	TGTGCCAGCAGCTTACGATCTCAGGGCCAGACCCAGTACTTC
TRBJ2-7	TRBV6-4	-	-	CASLLGPRGEQYF	TGTGCCAGCCTCCTGGGCCCACGAGGGGAGCAGTACTTC
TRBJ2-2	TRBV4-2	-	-	CASSQEAGAHGELFF	TGTGCCAGCAGCCAAGAGGCAGGGGCCCACGGGGAGCTGTTTTTT
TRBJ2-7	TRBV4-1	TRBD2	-	CASSQDGGVKNEQYF	TGCGCCAGCAGCCAAGATGGGGGGGTAAAAAACGAGCAGTACTTC
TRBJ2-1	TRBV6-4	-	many	CASSDSPDAGEQFF	TGTGCCAGCAGTGACTCCCCGGACGCGGGTGAGCAGTTCTTC
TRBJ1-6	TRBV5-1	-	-	CASSLEGASPLHF	TGCGCCAGCAGCTTGGAAGGGGCCTCACCCCTCCACTTT
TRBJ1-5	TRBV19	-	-	CASSGDPDQTSSNQPQHF	TGTGCCAGTAGTGGTGACCCCGACCAGACAAGTAGCAATCAGCCCCAGCATTTT
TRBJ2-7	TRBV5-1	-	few	CASSLAWQTYEQYF	TGCGCCAGCAGCTTGGCGTGGCAGACCTACGAGCAGTACTTC
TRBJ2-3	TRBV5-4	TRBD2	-	CASSFGRTSGTDTQYF	TGTGCCAGCAGCTTCGGCCGGACTAGCGGGACAGATACGCAGTATTTT